The 18 T cell receptor beta chains below come from one sample, sequenced in a study of neurological immune-mediated disorders. TCRdb used MiXCR to reprocess the 5' RACE reads, holding one entry per CDR3 protein. The data hold approximately 58,000 distinct CDR3 sequences, with roughly 11% observed a single time. The sample consisted of PBMCs. All receptors derive from a man in his sixties in good health.

This clonotype was observed at least ten times. V gene TRBV27 combines with J gene TRBJ2-7, with 14 bases matching TRBD2. Germline V CDR1 and CDR2: MNHEY, SMNVEV (reference sequence). The CDR3 totals 18 residues. V trimming: 6 bases; J trimming: 0 bases; junction bases outside the gene matches: 10. The CDR3 here is CASRAGTSGGRSSYEQYF. The CDR3 DNA reads as TGTGCCAGCAGAGCAGGGACTAGCGGGGGCCGAAGCTCCTACGAGCAGTACTTC.

This clonotype was seen ten or more times. The chain employs TRBV20-1 and TRBJ1-2; D perhaps matches TRBD1 (5 bases). Trimming shortened V by 3 bases and J by 2 bases, and 10 bases separated the two germline ends. The CDR3 spans 13 residues. Looked up from germline, CDR1 is DFQATT and CDR2 is SNEGSKA (reference sequence). CDR3 sequence reads: CSASMSGNYGYTF. CDR3 coding DNA: TGCAGTGCTAGCATGTCAGGGAACTATGGCTACACCTTC.

This clonotype has just a few counts. With a much larger clone just one base away, this may be a read error. This rearrangement joins TRBV10-3 to TRBJ1-5; D uncertain. Trimming removed 4 bases at V and 2 bases at J, with 9 bases between. The CDR3 contains 14 residues. Germline lookup yields CDR1 ENHRY and CDR2 SYGVKD. The CDR3 nucleotides read TGTGCCATCAGTGCTGACGACCGCAATCAGCCCCAGCATTTT. Protein: CAISADDRNQPQHF.

A word on this clonotype: This may come from a read error, since a much larger clone is one base off. The CDR3 is CASSQWAGGDNHPQHF. The CDR3 nucleotides are TGCGCCAGCAGCCAATGGGCAGGGGGCGACAATCATCCCCAGCATTTT. The chain links TRBV4-3 to TRBJ1-5; the match to TRBD1 covers 8 bases. CDR1 is LGHNA and CDR2 is YSLEER in the germline V gene. CDR3 length: 16 amino acids.

This clonotype was counted at least ten times. J is TRBJ1-6 and V is TRBV7-2; possibly TRBD1 for D (5 bases). V dropped 5 bases and J dropped 6 bases, with 20 bases sitting between them. Germline CDR1 and CDR2: SGHTA and FQGNSA. The CDR3 is made up of 17 amino acids. The CDR3 spells CASSPRGDLAGNSPLHF. CDR3 in DNA: TGTGCCAGCAGCCCCAGAGGGGACCTCGCTGGTAATTCACCCCTCCACTTT.

There are many counts of this clonotype. This chain uses TRBV7-2 with TRBJ2-5; D not resolved. The CDR3 sequence is 12 residues long. V dropped 5 bases and J dropped 4 bases, with 8 bases sitting between them. Germline assignment: CDR1 SGHTA and CDR2 FQGNSA. CDR3 nucleotides: TGTGCCAGCAGCCCTCTACGAGAGACCCAGTACTTC. Protein: CASSPLRETQYF.

This clonotype was seen many times. CDR3 loop: CSARDQGGNTEAFF. CDR3 nucleotide sequence: TGCAGTGCTAGAGATCAGGGAGGGAACACTGAAGCTTTCTTT. V and J are TRBV20-1 and TRBJ1-1; D is perhaps TRBD1 (5 bases). The germline CDR1 and CDR2 sequences are DFQATT and SNEGSKA (reference sequence). Trimming pared 0 bases from V and 1 base from J, leaving 9 bases between. This CDR3 spans 14 amino acids.

This clonotype has a count of ten or more. The V and J genes are TRBV20-1 and TRBJ2-6, with 9 positions matching TRBD1. After removal of 0 bases from V and 7 bases from J, the junction contained 10 bases not matched to a gene. Looked up from germline, CDR1 is DFQATT and CDR2 is SNEGSKA (reference sequence). This CDR3 region has 17 residues. CDR3 DNA sequence: TGCAGTGCTAGAGACGCTCGGACAGGGGCTCGTGCCAACGTCCTGACTTTC. Translation gives CSARDARTGARANVLTF.

The chain employs TRBV5-1 and TRBJ2-3; D possibly corresponds to TRBD2 (5 bases). In germline, CDR1 is SGHRS, CDR2 YFSETQ. V lost 0 bases, J lost 2 bases, and 7 bases lay in between. This CDR3 spans 14 amino acids. CDR3 amino acids: CASSLVLDTDTQYF. Written as DNA, the CDR3 is TGCGCCAGCAGCTTGGTACTAGACACAGATACGCAGTATTTT.

This clonotype was recorded many times. The V gene is TRBV5-5, the J gene TRBJ1-2, with D tentatively TRBD1 (5 bases). CDR3 length equals 14 residues. With 3 bases removed from V and 6 bases from J, the gap between germline ends came to 15 bases. The germline V gene has CDR1 SGHKS and CDR2 YYEKEE (reference sequence). DNA of the CDR3: TGTGCCAGCAGCTATGGGACGGCCACAGATGGCTACACCTTC. Amino acid sequence: CASSYGTATDGYTF.

The sample holds many counts of this clonotype. The gene calls are TRBV7-2 and TRBJ1-6; possible D gene TRBD1, 5 bases. The CDR3 totals 17 residues. The V and J ends lost 6 bases and 0 bases respectively, with 15 bases between them. Germline V gene sequence: CDR1 SGHTA, CDR2 FQGNSA. The CDR3 DNA sequence: TGTGCCAGCAGTCTCGGGGCGAAGGGCTCCTATAATTCACCCCTCCACTTT. Encoded protein: CASSLGAKGSYNSPLHF. Complete variable domain (other parts from reference TRBV7-2 and TRBJ1-6): GAGVSQSPSNKVTEKGKDVELRCDPISGHTALYWYRQSLGQGLEFLIYFQGNSAPDKSGLPSDRFSAERTGGSVSTLTIQRTQQEDSAVYLCASSLGAKGSYNSPLHFGNGTRLTVT.

This clonotype was counted at least ten times. The CDR3, as DNA: TGTGCCAGCAGCCAAGAATCCTTGGGGTCCCACGAGCAGTACTTC. This sequence encodes CASSQESLGSHEQYF. The V and J genes are TRBV3-1 and TRBJ2-7; D is unresolved. The V end was cut by 0 bases, the J end by 5 bases, with 14 bases between. The CDR3 has 15 residues. Germline CDR1 is LGHDT and CDR2 is YNNKEL (reference sequence).

This clonotype came up many times. The gene calls are TRBV10-3 and TRBJ2-1; a weak D match, TRBD1 (5 bases). V was shortened by 10 bases and J by 5 bases, with 12 bases between the two germline ends. The V gene's germline CDR1 is ENHRY and CDR2 SYGVKD. This CDR3 spans 12 amino acids. CDR3 sequence: CATQGVNNEQFF. The CDR3 coding sequence is TGTGCCACCCAGGGTGTGAACAATGAGCAGTTCTTC.

This clonotype was observed at least ten times. V and J are TRBV7-2 and TRBJ2-5; 8 nucleotides match TRBD2. V gave up 8 bases and J gave up 4 bases; unmatched junction bases: 12. CDR1 and CDR2 from the germline V gene are SGHTA and FQGNSA. This CDR3 has 15 amino acids. This CDR3 reads CASLLNAGGGETQYF. In DNA, the CDR3 is TGTGCCAGCTTACTGAATGCCGGGGGGGGAGAGACCCAGTACTTC.

Details on this clonotype: The junction does not match germline at one end; this may be a read error. The chain employs TRBV7-9 and TRBJ2-3, with TRBD1 matching over 8 bases. Germline V gene data show CDR1 as SEHNR and CDR2 as FQNEAQ (reference sequence). The CDR3 has 15 residues. CDR3 nucleotides: TGTGCCGGCAGCCTCCTGGGACAGGGCACAGATACGCAGTATTTT. This gives the protein CAGSLLGQGTDTQYF.

Note on this clonotype: A much larger clonotype is one base distant, so this may be a read error. The chain's CDR3 is CASNTSGINEKLFF. The CDR3 DNA is TGTGCCAGCAATACCTCGGGGATTAATGAAAAACTGTTTTTT. The chain combines TRBV6-2 or TRBV6-3 with TRBJ1-4; D is unclear. Trimming pared 7 bases from V and 4 bases from J, leaving 13 bases between. This CDR3 spans 14 amino acids. Germline-derived CDR1 and CDR2 are MNHEY and SVGEGT.

This clonotype has ten or more counts. V is TRBV2 and J is TRBJ1-3; D might be TRBD1 (5 bases). The CDR3 contains 14 residues. Per the germline V gene, CDR1 is SNHLY and CDR2 is FYNNEI. The V gene lost 7 bases and the J gene lost 2 bases, with 12 bases spanning the gap. The CDR3 loop reads CASTAGFTGNTIYF. The CDR3 region has the DNA TGTGCCAGCACCGCAGGGTTCACTGGAAACACCATATATTTT.

This clonotype has a count of ten or more. The chain has TRBV7-2 and TRBJ1-1; the D gene is possibly TRBD1 (5 bases). Germline V gene lookup returns CDR1 SGHTA and CDR2 FQGNSA. V lost 1 base, J lost 2 bases, and 14 bases lay in between. The CDR3 consists of 16 residues. DNA for the CDR3: TGTGCCAGCAGCTTAGGTGGGCATCAGGGTAACACTGAAGCTTTCTTT. It codes for CASSLGGHQGNTEAFF.